A selection of T cell receptor beta chains follows, all from one sample in a study of OX40 agonist ivuxolimab in advanced cancers. TCRdb's copy holds only in-frame clones and misses some; the assay was immunoSEQ multiplex PCR. The sample has 63,000 or so clones, more than 80% seen once; the top ten hold under 1.2%. The sample consisted of CD4+ or CD8+ T cells sorted from blood, taken in a trial of the OX40 agonist ivuxolimab. These receptors originate from an adult with an advanced solid tumor such as melanoma, head and neck, liver or kidney cancer. The CDR3 runs from the conserved cysteine through the conserved F or W. The order of the fields is V gene, J gene, D gene, clone size, CDR3 DNA, CDR3 protein. The D gene is left open where the match is weak. Not all rows give a size; the values are once, few, many and, for expanded clones, a class.

TRBV7-7,TRBJ2-2,NA,NA,TGTGCCAGCAGCTTATTAGGGGTGAACACCGGGGAGCTGTTTTTT,CASSLLGVNTGELFF
TRBV18,TRBJ1-2,TRBD1,NA,TGTGCCAGCTCACCCTGGGACAGGGGAATCTATGGCTACACCTTC,CASSPWDRGIYGYTF
TRBV5-1,TRBJ2-7,NA,few,TGCGCCAGCAGCTTAACAGGGTCCTACGAGCAGTACTTC,CASSLTGSYEQYF
TRBV11-2,TRBJ1-5,NA,NA,TGTGCCAGCAGTAATAGCAATCAGCCCCAGCATTTT,CASSNSNQPQHF
TRBV18,TRBJ2-7,TRBD1,NA,TGTGCCAGCTCACCAGGGGACAGGGGTTACGAGCAGTACTTC,CASSPGDRGYEQYF
TRBV19,TRBJ2-5,TRBD1,NA,TGTGCCAGTAGTCGGACAGGGGGAATAACCCAGTACTTC,CASSRTGGITQYF
TRBV11-2,TRBJ2-2,TRBD2,few,TGTGCCAGCAGCTTAGCTCTTTTGGGCGGGAGGAGGACCGGGGAGCTGTTTTTT,CASSLALLGGRRTGELFF
TRBV7-2,TRBJ2-2,NA,NA,TGTGCCAGCAGCTTTCGAGCACCTCCTCCGGGCACCGGGGAGCTGTTTTTT,CASSFRAPPPGTGELFF
TRBV15,TRBJ2-1,NA,once,TGTGCCACCAGCAGAGAACATGAGCAGTTCTTC,CATSREHEQFF
TRBV5-1,TRBJ1-2,TRBD1,NA,TGCGCCAGCAGCCCAGGACAGGGAATCCTCTATGGCTACACCTTC,CASSPGQGILYGYTF
TRBV4-2,TRBJ1-2,TRBD1,NA,TGTGCCAGCAGCCGGGGACAGGGGTCGGATGGCTACACCTTC,CASSRGQGSDGYTF
TRBV4-1,TRBJ1-2,NA,NA,TGCGCCAGCAGCCAAGGACAGGTTGTCGGCGGCTACACCTTC,CASSQGQVVGGYTF
TRBV15,TRBJ2-4,NA,NA,TGTGCCACCAGCAGAGGGGGGGAAGCAAACATTCAGTACTTC,CATSRGGEANIQYF
TRBV27,TRBJ2-7,NA,NA,TGTGCCAGCAGTCCGGGACTCGTGAGGGTATCCGAGCAGTACTTC,CASSPGLVRVSEQYF
TRBV15,TRBJ2-2,TRBD1,NA,TGTGCCACCAGCAGTGCCGGGACAGGGAACACCGGGGAGCTGTTTTTT,CATSSAGTGNTGELFF
TRBV19,TRBJ1-6,TRBD1,few,TGTGCCAGTAGTATGGATGGGACAGGGGGCCCTAATTCACCCCTCCACTTT,CASSMDGTGGPNSPLHF
TRBV7-9,TRBJ2-5,NA,NA,TGTGCCAGCAGCTCGCGTGGGGGGAGGGGGACGGAGGAGACCCAGTACTTC,CASSSRGGRGTEETQYF
TRBV7-9,TRBJ1-2,TRBD1,NA,TGTGCCAGCAGTTTCGACAGGGAAGGAGGCTACACCTTC,CASSFDREGGYTF
TRBV7-7,TRBJ2-7,NA,NA,TGTGCCAGCAGCTTAACGGACACGACCTACGAGCAGTACTTC,CASSLTDTTYEQYF
TRBV6-1,TRBJ1-2,NA,few,TGTGCCAGCAGTGTCTCTTCAGGGGACTATGGCTACACCTTC,CASSVSSGDYGYTF
TRBV6-5,TRBJ1-6,NA,few,TGTGCCAGCAGCCAGTCGGGGCCACCCCTCCACTTT,CASSQSGPPLHF
TRBV7-9,TRBJ1-5,NA,NA,TGTGCCAGCAGCTTATCCGGGGGGAACAATCAGCCCCAGCATTTT,CASSLSGGNNQPQHF
TRBV11-2,TRBJ2-4,NA,many,TGTGCCAGCAGCAAACAAGAGGCCAAAAACATTCAGTACTTC,CASSKQEAKNIQYF